This passage covers 9 T cell receptor beta chains from one sample sequenced in a study of cytomegalovirus exposure and HLA in healthy donors. The primer mix had 60 Vbeta and 13 Jbeta primers. Libraries were prepared by immunoSEQ multiplex PCR; TCRdb keeps only in-frame clonotypes and omits some of them. The profile shows about 180,000 clones, around 80% of them singletons. Sequencing used PBMCs. The receptors were gathered from a girl aged 5-17 years in good health and CMV-seropositive.

CDR3 loop: CASSPGQDGWGYTF. The CDR3 DNA sequence: TGTGCCAGCAGTCCCGGACAGGATGGATGGGGCTACACCTTC. J is TRBJ1-2 and V is TRBV6-5; 7 bases are a match to TRBD1. CDR1 is MNHEY, CDR2 SVGAGI, per germline. V lost 5 bases, J lost 8 bases, and 11 bases stayed unmatched. This CDR3 comprises 14 residues.

The rearrangement uses TRBV15 and TRBJ2-7; 8 nucleotides agree with TRBD2. Germline values: CDR1 LNHNV, CDR2 YYDKDF (reference sequence). Losses at the gene ends were 0 bases for V and 2 bases for J; bases not matched to a gene: 9. CDR3 length: 17 amino acids. CDR3 nucleotide sequence: TGTGCCACCAGCAGAGATCGTCTCGGCGGGGGGACCTACGAGCAGTACTTC. The encoded protein is CATSRDRLGGGTYEQYF.

This clone was seen a few times. V is TRBV5-1 and J is TRBJ2-7, with 13 bases lining up with TRBD2. J lost 3 bases, V lost 4 bases, and 10 bases had no gene match. The CDR3 length is 17 residues. Germline-derived CDR1 and CDR2 are SGHRS and YFSETQ. CDR3 residues: CASSLYGLAGVGYEQYF. The CDR3 bases are TGCGCCAGCAGCCTATACGGACTAGCGGGAGTGGGCTACGAGCAGTACTTC.

DNA for the CDR3: TGTGCCAGCAGTGAACAGGGATCTGGCTACACCTTC. Translated, it gives CASSEQGSGYTF. J is TRBJ1-2 and V is TRBV25-1, with D possibly being TRBD1 (5 bases). The V end was cut by 2 bases, the J end by 7 bases, with 8 bases between. Germline V gene sequence: CDR1 MGHDK, CDR2 SYGVNS. The CDR3 covers 12 residues.

This clone was seen a few times. J is TRBJ2-2 and V is TRBV7-6; tentatively, D is TRBD2 (5 bases). CDR1 is SGHVS and CDR2 is FNYEAQ in the germline V gene. The CDR3 totals 14 residues. Trimming removed 6 bases at V and 1 base at J, with 9 bases between. The CDR3 nucleotides are TGTGCCAGCAGTACCGGGGTGAACACCGGGGAGCTGTTTTTT. It encodes CASSTGVNTGELFF.

A remark on this clone: An end of the junction differs from the germline gene, which may be a read error. The chain carries TRBV7-7 and TRBJ2-7; 9 nucleotides line up with TRBD2. CDR3 size: 14 residues. Germline V gives CDR1 SSHAT, CDR2 FNYEAQ (reference sequence). CDR3 amino acids: CASSLGSGGYEQYF. DNA of the CDR3: TGTGCTAGCAGCTTAGGTAGCGGGGGTTACGAGCAGTACTTC.

V gene TRBV5-1 combines with J gene TRBJ2-7; TRBD1 matches 8 bases. Germline V lookup: CDR1 SGHRS, CDR2 YFSETQ. This CDR3 region has 14 residues. J gave up 5 bases and V 4 bases, and 8 bases lay outside the gene matches. CDR3 sequence: CASSAGQGFHEQYF. CDR3 bases: TGCGCCAGCAGCGCCGGACAGGGTTTCCACGAGCAGTACTTC.

V is TRBV18 and J is TRBJ2-7, with D tentatively TRBD2 (6 bases). The CDR3 runs to 16 residues. Germline V gives CDR1 KGHSH, CDR2 LQKENI. V dropped 0 bases and J dropped 1 base, with 13 bases sitting between them. The chain's CDR3 is CASSPPGGVGSYEQYF. CDR3 nucleotides: TGTGCCAGCTCACCACCAGGAGGGGTGGGGTCCTACGAGCAGTACTTC.

The rearrangement uses TRBV10-2 and TRBJ2-7; 8 bases agree with TRBD2. CDR1 and CDR2 (germline): WSHSY, SAAADI. V gave up 3 bases and J gave up 5 bases; unmatched junction bases: 6. This CDR3 has 14 residues. The CDR3 bases are TGCGCCAGCAGTGAACGGCGGGAGGTTGACGAGCAGTACTTC. As protein: CASSERREVDEQYF.